This T cell receptor beta chain was sequenced during a study of blood T cell repertoires in COVID-19. At the level of the study: Sites in the United States, Italy and Spain provided acute and convalescent COVID-19 samples.

As processed by the authors: Nucleated cell counts were estimated from reference gene primer amplification. TCRdb's table, derived via immunoSEQ multiplex PCR, lists solely in-frame clones and lacks some. The V and J calls and clone size come from that table; D and trimming were worked out from the DNA. The sample includes about 200,000 clones, roughly 81% seen only once; the top ten take around 5.2%. The ends were cut back, 3 bases at V and 6 bases at J, with 15 bases in the middle. CDR1 GTSNPN and CDR2 SVGIG come from the germline V gene (reference sequence). The CDR3 contains 14 residues. The chain links TRBV30 to TRBJ1-5; D may be TRBD1 (6 bases). This receptor was identified in an elderly woman with acute or convalescent COVID-19. Sequenced input: peripheral blood. This chain's CDR3 is CAWRPQGSVQPQHF. Here the CDR3 DNA reads TGTGCCTGGAGACCACAGGGTTCTGTTCAGCCCCAGCATTTT. Looking up the rest from reference TRBV30 and TRBJ1-5 gives the full variable domain: SQTIHQWPATLVQPVGSPLSLECTVEGTSNPNLYWYRQAAGRGLQLLFYSVGIGQISSEVPQNLSASRPQDRQFILSSKKLLLSDSGFYLCAWRPQGSVQPQHFGDGTRLSIL.